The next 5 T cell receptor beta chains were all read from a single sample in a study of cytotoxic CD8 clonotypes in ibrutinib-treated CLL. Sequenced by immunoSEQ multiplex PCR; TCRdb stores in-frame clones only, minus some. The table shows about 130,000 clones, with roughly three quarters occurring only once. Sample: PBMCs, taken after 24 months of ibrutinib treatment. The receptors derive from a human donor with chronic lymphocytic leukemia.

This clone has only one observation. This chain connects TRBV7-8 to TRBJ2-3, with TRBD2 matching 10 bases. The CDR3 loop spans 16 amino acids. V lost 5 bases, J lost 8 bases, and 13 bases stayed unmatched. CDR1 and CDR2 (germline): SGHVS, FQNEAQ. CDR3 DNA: TGTGCCAGCAGCCCCCGGACTAGCGGCCTAGCGGGTACGCAGTATTTT. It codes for CASSPRTSGLAGTQYF.

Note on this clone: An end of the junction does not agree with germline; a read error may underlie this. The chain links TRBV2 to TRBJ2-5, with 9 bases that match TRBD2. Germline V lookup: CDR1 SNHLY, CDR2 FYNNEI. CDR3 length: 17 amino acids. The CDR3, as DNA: TGTGCCAGCAATGAAGCGCCCCCGGGACTAGCCGGTGAGACCCAGTACTTC. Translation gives CASNEAPPGLAGETQYF.

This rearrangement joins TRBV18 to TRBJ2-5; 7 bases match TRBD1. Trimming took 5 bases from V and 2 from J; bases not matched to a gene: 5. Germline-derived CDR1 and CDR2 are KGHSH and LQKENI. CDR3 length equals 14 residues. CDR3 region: CASSVGTAQETQYF. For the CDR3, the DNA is TGTGCCAGCTCAGTAGGGACAGCGCAAGAGACCCAGTACTTC.

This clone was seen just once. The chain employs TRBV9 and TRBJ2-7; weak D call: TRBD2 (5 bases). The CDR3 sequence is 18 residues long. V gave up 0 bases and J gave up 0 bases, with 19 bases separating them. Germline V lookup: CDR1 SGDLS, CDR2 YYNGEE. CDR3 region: CASSVGPGSRASSYEQYF. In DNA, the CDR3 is TGTGCCAGCAGCGTAGGCCCCGGGTCGAGGGCCAGCTCCTACGAGCAGTACTTC. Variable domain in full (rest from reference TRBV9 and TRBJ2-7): DSGVTQTPKHLITATGQRVTLRCSPRSGDLSVYWYQQSLDQGLQFLIQYYNGEERAKGNILERFSAQQFPDLHSELNLSSLELGDSALYFCASSVGPGSRASSYEQYFGPGTRLTVT.

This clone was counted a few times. The CDR3 reads CASSLQADGYTF. The CDR3, as DNA: TGTGCCAGCAGCTTACAGGCGGATGGCTACACCTTC. This rearrangement joins TRBV5-6 to TRBJ1-2, with D perhaps matching TRBD1 (5 bases). Germline V gene lookup returns CDR1 SGHDT and CDR2 YYEEEE. This CDR3 contains 12 residues. The V end was cut by 2 bases, the J end by 6 bases, with 8 bases between.